This is a list of T cell receptor beta chains from one sample in a study of human T cells and chemical hapten exposure. MiXCR, run by TCRdb on the RACE reads, gives a single entry per CDR3 protein. This table has some 80,000 distinct CDR3 sequences, approximately 10% appearing once. The source material was whole blood, sampled in connection with sensitization to the hapten diphenylcyclopropenone (DPC). The receptors originated from a woman aged 25 to 39 with alopecia areata. Some clones in this sample may be carry-over from other donors' samples. Each CDR3 is given with its conserved first and last residue. Each record gives: D gene, V gene, clone size, J gene, CDR3 DNA, CDR3 protein. D genes are given only for firm matches. Expanded clones get a size class; other rows say once, few or many, or leave the size out.

D: .; V: TRBV15; size: many; J: TRBJ1-1; DNA: TGTGCCACCAGCAGTTCCCGATCCAACAACAGGAACACTGAAGCTTTCTTT; CDR3: CATSSSRSNNRNTEAFF
D: .; V: TRBV20-1; size: many; J: TRBJ1-5; DNA: TGCAGTGCTAGAGGTACAACAGGGAAACAGCCCCAGCATTTT; CDR3: CSARGTTGKQPQHF
D: TRBD1; V: TRBV4-2; size: few; J: TRBJ1-1; DNA: TGTGCCAGCAGCCAATATCCGGGACAGTCCTACACATGGGCTTTCTTT; CDR3: CASSQYPGQSYTWAFF
D: TRBD2; V: TRBV2; size: many; J: TRBJ2-7; DNA: TGTGCCAGCAGCCCCACTAGCGGGACCCTGTACTTC; CDR3: CASSPTSGTLYF
D: .; V: TRBV9; size: .; J: TRBJ2-2; DNA: TGTGCCAGCAGCGACACCCAGCGCGGTCGTGGAAACACCGGGGAGCTGTTTTTT; CDR3: CASSDTQRGRGNTGELFF
D: .; V: TRBV12-3/TRBV12-4; size: many; J: TRBJ1-5; DNA: TGTGCCAGCAGTTCGACAGGCGCCCGCAATCAGCCCCAGCATTTT; CDR3: CASSSTGARNQPQHF
D: .; V: TRBV14; size: few; J: TRBJ1-2; DNA: TGTGCCAGCAGCCAAGACCTCAACTATGGCTACACCTTC; CDR3: CASSQDLNYGYTF
D: .; V: TRBV28; size: many; J: TRBJ2-7; DNA: TGTGCCAGCACCCGCCGGGGACACGAGCAGTACTTC; CDR3: CASTRRGHEQYF
D: .; V: TRBV18; size: few; J: TRBJ2-7; DNA: TGTGCCACCACGACAGGTAACAACGAGCAGTACTTC; CDR3: CATTTGNNEQYF
D: .; V: TRBV6-2/TRBV6-3; size: many; J: TRBJ2-1; DNA: TGTGCCAGCAGTTACTGGGGGACTTTCCCTCCTACAACCTCCTACAATGAGCAGTTCTTC; CDR3: CASSYWGTFPPTTSYNEQFF
D: TRBD1; V: TRBV14; size: .; J: TRBJ2-3; DNA: TGTGCCAGCAGCCTGAATGTCGGGACAGGGAGGATGGCAGATACGCAGTATTTT; CDR3: CASSLNVGTGRMADTQYF
D: .; V: TRBV6-2/TRBV6-3; size: .; J: TRBJ1-1; DNA: TGTGCCAGCAGTTACTGGGGAAACACTGAAGCTTTCTTT; CDR3: CASSYWGNTEAFF
D: .; V: TRBV14; size: .; J: TRBJ1-1; DNA: TGTGCCAGCAGCCAATCTCGGTCAAGCCGGGCTTTCTTT; CDR3: CASSQSRSSRAFF
D: .; V: TRBV9; size: .; J: TRBJ2-7; DNA: TGTGCCAGCAGCGAGGGCAGGAGGGCCGAGCAGTACTTC; CDR3: CASSEGRRAEQYF
D: .; V: TRBV5-1; size: many; J: TRBJ1-6; DNA: TGCGCCAGCACCCCGGGCGACACTCTTAATTCACCCCTCCACTTT; CDR3: CASTPGDTLNSPLHF
D: .; V: TRBV7-2; size: few; J: TRBJ1-2; DNA: TGTGCCAGCAGCTTAGTATGGGAGTTCGGCTACACCTTC; CDR3: CASSLVWEFGYTF
D: .; V: TRBV5-8; size: few; J: TRBJ1-6; DNA: TGTGCCAGCAGCTTGGGGGTAACAGCTGATTCACCCCTCCACTTT; CDR3: CASSLGVTADSPLHF
D: TRBD1; V: TRBV5-6; size: few; J: TRBJ1-4; DNA: TGTGCCAGCAGCCGGACAGGGCTCGAAAAACTGTTTTTT; CDR3: CASSRTGLEKLFF
D: TRBD1; V: TRBV28; size: many; J: TRBJ2-5; DNA: TGTGCCAGCAGTTTCCCCAAGGACAGGGGGTTGAAAGAGACCCAGTACTTC; CDR3: CASSFPKDRGLKETQYF
D: TRBD2; V: TRBV11-2; size: .; J: TRBJ2-1; DNA: TGTGCCAGCAGGACTAGCGGGAGGTTCGATGAGCAGTTCTTC; CDR3: CASRTSGRFDEQFF
D: .; V: TRBV10-3; size: many; J: TRBJ2-5; DNA: TGTGCCATCAGTACGGAACAGGACCTCGGGACCCAGTACTTC; CDR3: CAISTEQDLGTQYF
D: .; V: TRBV5-1; size: few; J: TRBJ2-7; DNA: TGCGCCAGCAGCTTGGTTCAGGGAGCTGGGCGAGGGCAGTACTTC; CDR3: CASSLVQGAGRGQYF
D: .; V: TRBV28; size: few; J: TRBJ2-1; DNA: TGTGCCAGCAGTGTCAACAGGGCTGAGCAGTTCTTC; CDR3: CASSVNRAEQFF
D: .; V: TRBV30; size: few; J: TRBJ1-1; DNA: TGTGCCTGGAGTCCACAGGCTTTCACTGAAGCTTTCTTT; CDR3: CAWSPQAFTEAFF
D: .; V: TRBV20-1; size: .; J: TRBJ2-2; DNA: TGCAGTGCTAGGAGATCAAACACCGGGGAGCTGTTTTTT; CDR3: CSARRSNTGELFF
D: TRBD1; V: TRBV7-2; size: many; J: TRBJ2-1; DNA: TGTGCCAGCAGCACCGTCGGGACAGGGGTCTCGGGTGAGCAGTTCTTC; CDR3: CASSTVGTGVSGEQFF
D: TRBD1; V: TRBV20-1; size: many; J: TRBJ1-6; DNA: TGCAGTGCTAGACAGGGGGCAGAGAATTCACCCCTCCACTTT; CDR3: CSARQGAENSPLHF
D: .; V: TRBV7-2; size: many; J: TRBJ1-5; DNA: TGTGCCAGCAGCTTAGTTTTAACAGCTATCAATCAGCCCCAGCATTTT; CDR3: CASSLVLTAINQPQHF
D: .; V: TRBV6-5; size: many; J: TRBJ1-3; DNA: TGTGCCAGCAGTCCGGACCCTCGAACTGGAAACACCATATATTTT; CDR3: CASSPDPRTGNTIYF
D: TRBD2; V: TRBV20-1; size: .; J: TRBJ2-3; DNA: TGCAGTGCTAGAGACCCTGCGGGGGATACAGATACGCAGTATTTT; CDR3: CSARDPAGDTDTQYF
D: .; V: TRBV29-1; size: many; J: TRBJ1-1; DNA: TGCAGCGTTTCCCGAATGGGGGGCACTGAAGCTTTCTTT; CDR3: CSVSRMGGTEAFF
D: .; V: TRBV7-3; size: few; J: TRBJ2-1; DNA: TGTGCCAGCAGTGGTTCTCACCGGGGTAGGGGATCGAGGGGTATTGAGCAGTTCTTC; CDR3: CASSGSHRGRGSRGIEQFF
D: .; V: TRBV5-1; size: .; J: TRBJ1-5; DNA: TGCGCCAGCAGCCCGGACGGGGGCGATCAGCCCCAGCATTTT; CDR3: CASSPDGGDQPQHF
D: TRBD1; V: TRBV5-6; size: few; J: TRBJ1-5; DNA: TGTGCCAGCAGCCGGACAGGGGTTGATCAGCCCCAGCATTTT; CDR3: CASSRTGVDQPQHF
D: TRBD1; V: TRBV9; size: many; J: TRBJ2-1; DNA: TGTGCCAGCAGCGTAGATCCCAGGGGGAAGGACAATGAGCAGTTCTTC; CDR3: CASSVDPRGKDNEQFF
D: TRBD2; V: TRBV11-2; size: many; J: TRBJ2-1; DNA: TGTGCCAGCAGCTTAGATAGAACGGGGGGTGAGCAGTTCTTC; CDR3: CASSLDRTGGEQFF
D: .; V: TRBV4-1; size: many; J: TRBJ2-5; DNA: TGCGCCAGCAGCCAAGGCGGCCAGCGCCAAGAGACCCAGTACTTC; CDR3: CASSQGGQRQETQYF
D: .; V: TRBV20-1; size: .; J: TRBJ2-2; DNA: TGCAGTGCTAGAGATCGGCGAGTCGGCACCGGGGAGCTGTTTTTT; CDR3: CSARDRRVGTGELFF
D: .; V: TRBV21-1; size: many; J: TRBJ1-5; DNA: TGTGCCAGTCCCGCCCAAGGGGACTCTAGGCAGCCCCAGCATTTT; CDR3: CASPAQGDSRQPQHF
D: TRBD1; V: TRBV5-5; size: many; J: TRBJ1-1; DNA: TGTGCCAGCAGCAGAGGGACAGGGGTGACTGAAGCTTTCTTT; CDR3: CASSRGTGVTEAFF
D: .; V: TRBV6-2/TRBV6-3; size: many; J: TRBJ1-1; DNA: TGTGCCAGCAGTTACAATCAGGGTTTTACGGTGAACACTGAAGCTTTCTTT; CDR3: CASSYNQGFTVNTEAFF
D: .; V: TRBV29-1; size: .; J: TRBJ2-3; DNA: TGCAGCGCCCTGGGACCAACTAGCACAGATACGCAGTATTTT; CDR3: CSALGPTSTDTQYF
D: .; V: TRBV19; size: few; J: TRBJ1-4; DNA: TGTGCCAGTAGTGTTACTACGGCTAATGAAAAACTGTTTTTT; CDR3: CASSVTTANEKLFF
D: TRBD1; V: TRBV28; size: .; J: TRBJ1-2; DNA: TGTGCCAGCAGTTTGCGGAGGGGGCCTTACACCTTC; CDR3: CASSLRRGPYTF
D: TRBD2; V: TRBV3-1; size: .; J: TRBJ2-7; DNA: TGTGCCAGCAGCCGTCTCACTGAGGGAGGGCTGTACTTC; CDR3: CASSRLTEGGLYF
D: TRBD2; V: TRBV12-3/TRBV12-4; size: many; J: TRBJ2-2; DNA: TGTGCCAGCAGTTTCCTCTTTAGCGGGGACACCGGGGAGCTGTTTTTT; CDR3: CASSFLFSGDTGELFF
D: TRBD2; V: TRBV2; size: .; J: TRBJ2-5; DNA: TGTGCCAGCAGTGAAAGGCTAGCGGGAGCCCGAGAGACCCAGTACTTC; CDR3: CASSERLAGARETQYF
D: .; V: TRBV19; size: .; J: TRBJ2-2; DNA: TGTGCCAGTAGTAGGAGTCCGAACACCGGGGAGCTGTTTTTT; CDR3: CASSRSPNTGELFF
D: .; V: TRBV7-2; size: .; J: TRBJ2-7; DNA: TGTGCCAGCAGCCCCCGCGGAAGTTCCCTCGAGCAGTACTTC; CDR3: CASSPRGSSLEQYF
D: .; V: TRBV20-1; size: many; J: TRBJ2-2; DNA: TGCAGTGCTAGATACCCAGGAGGCGGGGAGCTGTTTTTT; CDR3: CSARYPGGGELFF
D: TRBD1; V: TRBV6-1; size: many; J: TRBJ1-5; DNA: TGTGCCATACTGGACAGGGCGTACAATCAGCCCCAGCATTTT; CDR3: CAILDRAYNQPQHF
D: .; V: TRBV5-1; size: .; J: TRBJ1-2; DNA: TGCGCCAGCAGCACAGGGCCATCTCGAGGCTATGGCTACACCTTC; CDR3: CASSTGPSRGYGYTF
D: TRBD1; V: TRBV6-6; size: many; J: TRBJ1-2; DNA: TGTGCCAGCAGGCCCAACAGGGGGAACTATGGCTACACCTTC; CDR3: CASRPNRGNYGYTF
D: .; V: TRBV7-2; size: few; J: TRBJ2-3; DNA: TGTGCCAGCAGCTACCGGGATGAGGGGTCGCAGTATTTT; CDR3: CASSYRDEGSQYF